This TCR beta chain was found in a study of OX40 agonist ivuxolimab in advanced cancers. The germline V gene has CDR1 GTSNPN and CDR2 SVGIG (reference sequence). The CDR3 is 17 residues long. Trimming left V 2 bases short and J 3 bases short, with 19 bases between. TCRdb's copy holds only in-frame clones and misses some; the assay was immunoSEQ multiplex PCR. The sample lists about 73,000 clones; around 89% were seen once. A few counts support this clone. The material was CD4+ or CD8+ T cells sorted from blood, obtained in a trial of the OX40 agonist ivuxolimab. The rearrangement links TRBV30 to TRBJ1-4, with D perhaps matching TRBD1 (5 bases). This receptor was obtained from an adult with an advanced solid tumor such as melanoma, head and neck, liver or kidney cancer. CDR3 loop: CAWSHGGTPAANEKLFF. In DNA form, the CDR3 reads TGTGCCTGGAGTCACGGGGGGACGCCAGCCGCTAATGAAAAACTGTTTTTT.